This TCR beta chain was identified in a study of regulatory T cells in long-lasting Graves disease. For the study at large: Those Graves' patients who were newly diagnosed had been on antithyroid drugs under 3 months. Study-wide findings and caveats: Patients whose Graves' disease persisted exhibited lower TCR diversity than those newly diagnosed. Among samples with persistent disease, TRBV28, TRBJ1-2 and TRBJ2-5 were favored.

CDR3 length: 12 amino acids. Germline V gene lookup returns CDR1 MDHEN and CDR2 SYDVKM. iRepertoire HTBI primers and Arm-PCR of CDR3 regions built TCR beta libraries. TCRdb re-called the multiplex PCR reads with MiXCR, one entry per CDR3 protein. The sample gives hundreds of thousands of distinct CDR3 sequences, around 15% of which show up once; 15% to 20% is in the top ten. As regards this clonotype: Its target is not known.

Noted time point: newly diagnosed GD, antithyroid drugs for less than 3 months. With RNA extracted from PBMCs as input, the TCR library was made. The same specimen was also included in a second study, on T cells in Graves' hyperthyroidism and ophthalmopathy.

The chain has TRBV28 and TRBJ2-5, with no clear D. The DNA end favors TRBJ2-1, so the J call may be wrong. The clonotype was recovered from a woman aged 30 to 39 with Graves disease. Source: peripheral blood mononuclear cells (PBMCs), taken at new diagnosis, from a patient treated with antithyroid drugs. In DNA, the CDR3 is TGTGCCAGCAGTCTTGGCCTAGGCGGGCAGTTCTTC. Protein product: CASSLGLGGQFF.